The 15 T cell receptor beta chains presented below share a single source sample, sequenced in a study of shared clonotypes between healthy human individuals. Sequenced by immunoSEQ multiplex PCR; TCRdb stores in-frame clones only, minus some. The sample yields about 1.5 million clones, approximately 97% seen once. The material sequenced was naive CD4+ T cells sorted from blood. Subset noted: CD45RA+ positively selected. These receptors were obtained from a man aged 30-40 years in good health.

The CDR3 reads CASSERSFGDTQYF. CDR3 coding DNA: TGCGCCAGCAGTGAGAGGTCCTTCGGGGATACGCAGTATTTT. The chain links TRBV10-2 to TRBJ2-3, with D hard to call. CDR3 size: 14 residues. The V gene's germline CDR1 is WSHSY and CDR2 SAAADI. Trimming took 2 bases from V and 6 from J, leaving 12 bases between them.

The rearrangement uses TRBV6-6 and TRBJ1-1; no firm D call. The CDR3 spans 13 residues. V lost 8 bases and J lost 1, with 11 bases in between. Germline values: CDR1 MNHNY, CDR2 SVGAGI (reference sequence). CDR3 in amino acids: CASGHKTNTEAFF. The DNA of the CDR3 is TGTGCCAGCGGCCATAAGACGAACACTGAAGCTTTCTTT.

The rearrangement joins TRBV5-1 to TRBJ2-1, with TRBD1 identical over 10 bases. Per the germline V gene, CDR1 is SGHRS and CDR2 is YFSETQ. V shed 4 bases and J 9 bases; nucleotides not matched to a gene: 4. The CDR3 extends over 13 amino acids. The CDR3 DNA reads as TGCGCCAGCAGCCCGGGACAGGGGACTGAGCAGTTCTTC. Protein product: CASSPGQGTEQFF. The full variable domain, completed using reference TRBV5-1 and TRBJ2-1, is KAGVTQTPRYLIKTRGQQVTLSCSPISGHRSVSWYQQTPGQGLQFLFEYFSETQRNKGNFPGRFSGRQFSNSRSEMNVSTLELGDSALYLCASSPGQGTEQFFGPGTRLTVL.

V is TRBV4-2 and J is TRBJ2-2; TRBD1 agrees at 7 bases. The V gene end was trimmed by 1 base and the J gene end by 3 bases; junction bases not matched to a gene: 8. The germline V gene encodes CDR1 LGHNA and CDR2 YNFKEQ. The CDR3 is made up of 17 amino acids. The CDR3 bases are TGTGCCAGCAGCCAAGGAATTGGGACAGTCGACACCGGGGAGCTGTTTTTT. As protein: CASSQGIGTVDTGELFF.

The chain uses TRBV18 and TRBJ2-1; 12 nucleotides match TRBD2. Per the germline V gene, CDR1 is KGHSH and CDR2 is LQKENI. V lost 6 bases to trimming and J lost 8 bases; unmatched junction nucleotides: 11. This CDR3 has 16 amino acids. CDR3: CASSPRLAGVGDEQFF. In DNA form, the CDR3 reads TGTGCCAGCTCGCCCCGACTAGCGGGAGTGGGCGATGAGCAGTTCTTC.

This chain links TRBV6-5 with TRBJ1-4; D unresolved. Germline-derived CDR1 and CDR2 are MNHEY and SVGAGI. Trimming cost V 7 bases and J 0 bases, with 12 bases left between them. The CDR3 sequence is 15 residues long. The DNA of the CDR3 is TGTGCCAGCAAGGGAGGAGCCACAACTAATGAAAAACTGTTTTTT. It specifies CASKGGATTNEKLFF.

The chain links TRBV4-1 to TRBJ2-1; 7 bases are a match to TRBD2. CDR1 is MGHRA and CDR2 is YSYEKL in the germline V gene. Trimming cost V 0 bases and J 13 bases; bases outside gene matches: 18. CDR3 length: 17 residues. The CDR3 bases are TGCGCCAGCAGCCAAGATTACGGGGGGAGTTTTAGCCCGGGACAGTTCTTC. Its protein is CASSQDYGGSFSPGQFF.

The chain has TRBV30 and TRBJ2-4; D remains ambiguous. This CDR3 is built from 14 residues. V dropped 2 bases and J dropped 7 bases, with 15 bases sitting between them. CDR1 is GTSNPN, CDR2 SVGIG, per germline (reference sequence). The CDR3 DNA is TGTGCCTGGAGTAGTGCCAACGGGCGGAACATTCAGTACTTC. Translation: CAWSSANGRNIQYF.

This chain uses TRBV9 with TRBJ2-7; 9 bases fit TRBD2. The V segment lost 0 bases and the J segment 2 bases; nucleotides outside the gene matches: 3. CDR3 size: 15 residues. Per the germline V gene, CDR1 is SGDLS and CDR2 is YYNGEE. The CDR3 is CASSVEASGAYEQYF. Here the CDR3 DNA reads TGTGCCAGCAGCGTAGAGGCTAGCGGGGCCTACGAGCAGTACTTC.

About this clone: The same CDR3 arises from other DNA sequences in this sample as well. The J gene is TRBJ2-3, the V gene TRBV6-6; 13 bases fit TRBD2. The V segment lost 6 bases and the J segment 6 bases; nucleotides outside the gene matches: 6. CDR1 MNHNY and CDR2 SVGAGI come from the germline V gene (reference sequence). The CDR3 is made up of 15 amino acids. CDR3 protein: CASSSLAGGPDTQYF. CDR3 nucleotide sequence: TGTGCCAGCAGCTCACTAGCGGGAGGGCCGGATACGCAGTATTTT.

CDR3 sequence (DNA): TGTGCCAGCAGCCCCCGGGACGGGAACACCGGGGAGCTGTTTTTT. Encoded protein: CASSPRDGNTGELFF. The chain uses TRBV7-8 and TRBJ2-2; tentatively, D is TRBD1 or TRBD2 (5 bases each). In germline, CDR1 is SGHVS, CDR2 FQNEAQ. The V gene lost 5 bases and the J gene lost 1 base, with 11 bases spanning the gap. This CDR3 has 15 residues.

The chain employs TRBV6-5 and TRBJ2-3, with 12 positions matching TRBD2. Per germline, CDR1 MNHEY and CDR2 SVGAGI. This CDR3 is built from 16 residues. Trimming at V came to 4 bases and at J to 5 bases, leaving 7 bases not matched to a gene. CDR3 region: CASSSSSGRARDTQYF. CDR3 coding DNA: TGTGCCAGCAGTTCGTCTAGCGGGAGGGCAAGAGATACGCAGTATTTT.

With respect to this clone: The junction departs from germline at one end; a sequencing error may be responsible. The chain links TRBV6-5 to TRBJ1-1; D might be TRBD1 (6 bases). The germline CDR1 and CDR2 sequences are MNHEY and SVGAGI. The length of the CDR3 is 15 residues. The CDR3 loop is CASSYLPGVNTEAFF. DNA for the CDR3: TGTGCCAGCAGTTACCTCCCAGGGGTGAATACTGAAGCTTTCTTT.

The chain links TRBV7-9 to TRBJ2-7, with 7 bases fitting TRBD1. CDR1 is SEHNR, CDR2 FQNEAQ, per germline (reference sequence). J gave up 5 bases and V 5 bases, and 9 bases lay outside the gene matches. This CDR3 has 14 amino acids. CDR3 region: CASSLTGLPNEQYF. CDR3 DNA: TGTGCCAGCAGCCTGACAGGGCTCCCCAACGAGCAGTACTTC.

The rearrangement uses TRBV27 and TRBJ2-5; no clear D. This CDR3 is 13 amino acids long. CDR1 MNHEY and CDR2 SMNVEV come from the germline V gene (reference sequence). V gave up 6 bases and J gave up 4 bases, with 12 bases separating them. The CDR3 coding sequence is TGTGCCAGCAGCCGCGTGGGTCCAGAGACCCAGTACTTC. Protein product: CASSRVGPETQYF.